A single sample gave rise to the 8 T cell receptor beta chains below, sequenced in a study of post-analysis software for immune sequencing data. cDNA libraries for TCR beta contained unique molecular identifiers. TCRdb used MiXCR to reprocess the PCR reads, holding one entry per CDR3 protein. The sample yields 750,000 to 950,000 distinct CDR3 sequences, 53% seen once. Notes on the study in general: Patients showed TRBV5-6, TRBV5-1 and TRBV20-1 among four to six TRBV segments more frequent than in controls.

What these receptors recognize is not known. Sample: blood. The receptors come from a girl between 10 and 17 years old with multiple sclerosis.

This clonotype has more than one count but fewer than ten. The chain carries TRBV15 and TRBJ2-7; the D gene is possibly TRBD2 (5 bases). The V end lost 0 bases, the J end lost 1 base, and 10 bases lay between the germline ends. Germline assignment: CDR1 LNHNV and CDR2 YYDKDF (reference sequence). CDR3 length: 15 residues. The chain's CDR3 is CATSRDQDSSYEQYF. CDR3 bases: TGTGCCACCAGCAGAGATCAGGACTCATCCTACGAGCAGTACTTC.

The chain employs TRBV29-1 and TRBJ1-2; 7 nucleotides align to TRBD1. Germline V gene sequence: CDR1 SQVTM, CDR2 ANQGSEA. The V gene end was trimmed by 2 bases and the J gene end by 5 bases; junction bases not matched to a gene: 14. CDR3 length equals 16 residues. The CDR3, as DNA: TGCAGCGTTGAAACGGGACAGCCTATGAGGGGGTATGGCTACACCTTC. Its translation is CSVETGQPMRGYGYTF.

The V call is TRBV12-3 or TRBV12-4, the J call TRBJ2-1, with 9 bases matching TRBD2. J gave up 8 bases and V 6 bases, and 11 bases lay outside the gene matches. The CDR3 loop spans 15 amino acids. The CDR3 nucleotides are TGTGCCAGCAGGGTTAGCGGGGGCGCCGGGGATGAGCAGTTCTTC. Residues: CASRVSGGAGDEQFF.

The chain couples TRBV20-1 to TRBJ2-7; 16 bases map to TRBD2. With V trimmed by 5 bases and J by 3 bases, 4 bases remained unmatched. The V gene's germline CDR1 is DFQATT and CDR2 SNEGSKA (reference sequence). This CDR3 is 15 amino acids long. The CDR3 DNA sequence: TGCAGTGCTGAGGGACTAGCGGGGGGGGGCTACGAGCAGTACTTC. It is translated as CSAEGLAGGGYEQYF.

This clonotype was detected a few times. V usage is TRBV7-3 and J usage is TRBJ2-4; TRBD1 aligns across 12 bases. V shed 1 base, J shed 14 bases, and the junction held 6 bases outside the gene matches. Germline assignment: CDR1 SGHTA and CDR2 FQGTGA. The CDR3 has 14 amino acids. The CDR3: CASSLSRDRGLKYF. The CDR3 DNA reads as TGTGCCAGCAGCTTAAGTAGGGACAGGGGGCTCAAGTACTTC.

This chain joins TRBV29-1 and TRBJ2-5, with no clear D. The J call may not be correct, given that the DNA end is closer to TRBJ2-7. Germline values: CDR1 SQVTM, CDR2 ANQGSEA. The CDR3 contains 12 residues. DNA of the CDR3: TGCAGCGTTGAAGTGGCCAGCTACGAGCAGTACTTC. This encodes CSVEVASYEQYF.

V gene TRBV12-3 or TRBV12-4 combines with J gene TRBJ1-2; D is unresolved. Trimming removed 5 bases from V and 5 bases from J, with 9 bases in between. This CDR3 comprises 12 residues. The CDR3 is CASSHTEYGYTF. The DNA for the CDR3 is TGTGCCAGCAGTCATACAGAGTATGGCTACACCTTC.

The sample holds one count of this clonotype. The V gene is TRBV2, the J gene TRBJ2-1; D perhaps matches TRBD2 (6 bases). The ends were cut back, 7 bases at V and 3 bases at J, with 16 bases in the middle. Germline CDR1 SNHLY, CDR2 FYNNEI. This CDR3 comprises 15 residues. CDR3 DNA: TGTGCCAGCACAGAGGTGACTAGAGGCTACAATGAGCAGTTCTTC. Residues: CASTEVTRGYNEQFF.